This entry lists 15 T cell receptor beta chains sequenced from one sample in a study of T cell repertoires in cytomegalovirus infection (dated by TCRdb to the late 2010s). Sequencing used an Illumina HiSeq 1500. Through fastp at Q25 and MiXCR, TCRdb rebuilt clones from the public reads, retaining in-frame beta chains. Rows merge per CDR3 protein into single entries with the most common DNA and genes. This sample is represented by about 240,000 distinct CDR3 sequences; around 6.6% of them were singletons. Of the sample, 6.5% falls within the top ten clones. Sample: PBMCs. These receptors came from a human donor in good health (CMV status not recorded). Some clones in this sample may be carry-over from other donors' samples.

This clonotype was seen repeatedly, ten times or more. The chain employs TRBV28 and TRBJ1-1; D call uncertain. Trimming cost V 7 bases and J 0 bases, with 12 bases left between them. The CDR3 is made up of 14 amino acids. Germline V gives CDR1 MDHEN, CDR2 SYDVKM. Here the CDR3 reads CASTLGGLNTEAFF. The DNA of the CDR3 is TGTGCCAGCACCCTCGGAGGGTTGAACACTGAAGCTTTCTTT.

This clonotype was counted many times. The chain employs TRBV7-8 and TRBJ1-5; unclear D gene. V dropped 5 bases and J dropped 5 bases, with 7 bases sitting between them. Germline values: CDR1 SGHVS, CDR2 FQNEAQ. This CDR3 region has 12 residues. CDR3 amino acids: CASSGTDQPQHF. The CDR3 DNA reads TGTGCCAGCAGCGGCACAGATCAGCCCCAGCATTTT.

This clonotype was recorded many times. The genes are TRBV29-1 and TRBJ2-7; the D is unclear. V lost 4 bases to trimming and J lost 0 bases, with 7 bases between them. The germline V gene encodes CDR1 SQVTM and CDR2 ANQGSEA. The CDR3 length is 12 residues. DNA of the CDR3: TGCAGCGTTGGGTTCAGCTCCTACGAGCAGTACTTC. Protein: CSVGFSSYEQYF.

This clonotype was detected ten times or more. The rearrangement uses TRBV19 and TRBJ1-2; D remains ambiguous. Between the trimmed V and J ends, which lost 5 bases and 5 bases, there was a span of 18 bases. Germline V lookup: CDR1 LNHDA, CDR2 SQIVND (reference sequence). This CDR3 is 15 amino acids long. In DNA, the CDR3 is TGTGCCAGTAGTGTTAACGTCGCCCGGGAGTATGGCTACACCTTC. It codes for CASSVNVAREYGYTF.

This clonotype was recorded at least ten times. The V gene is TRBV7-2, the J gene TRBJ1-1, with a tentative D call TRBD1 (6 bases). CDR1 is SGHTA and CDR2 is FQGNSA in the germline V gene. This CDR3 comprises 16 residues. Trimming removed 1 base from V and 3 bases from J, with 15 bases in between. This CDR3 is CASSLDGGRWDTEAFF. CDR3 sequence (DNA): TGTGCCAGCAGCTTAGACGGGGGCAGATGGGACACTGAAGCTTTCTTT.

In its sample, this clonotype was seen many times. This chain joins TRBV7-2 and TRBJ1-1; 9 bases map to TRBD1. CDR1 is SGHTA, CDR2 FQGNSA, per germline. The length of the CDR3 is 15 residues. V lost 1 base and J lost 8; bases outside the gene matches: 8. The CDR3 spells CASSLDFRDREEAFF. The CDR3 coding sequence is TGTGCCAGCAGCTTAGATTTCCGGGACAGGGAAGAAGCTTTCTTT.

This clonotype was found a few times. This chain links TRBV7-2 with TRBJ2-3, with TRBD1 matching 7 bases. Germline loops: CDR1 SGHTA, CDR2 FQGNSA. J lost 7 bases, V lost 7 bases, and 8 bases had no gene match. This CDR3 is 13 amino acids long. CDR3 sequence: CASTGQAGYTQYF. The CDR3 region has the DNA TGTGCCAGCACTGGACAGGCCGGCTATACGCAGTATTTT.

V and J are TRBV2 and TRBJ2-1; D remains unclear. This CDR3 is 13 amino acids long. Between the trimmed V and J ends, which lost 5 bases and 4 bases, there was a span of 9 bases. Germline V gene sequence: CDR1 SNHLY, CDR2 FYNNEI. The CDR3 reads CASSPGYYNEQFF. In nucleotides, the CDR3 is TGTGCCAGCAGTCCCGGGTATTACAATGAGCAGTTCTTC.

This clonotype appeared a few times. This chain connects TRBV6-2 or TRBV6-3 to TRBJ1-1; D gene uncertain. Germline CDR1 is MNHEY and CDR2 is SVGEGT. The CDR3 runs 12 residues. V was pared by 0 bases and J by 6 bases, with 5 bases between. Written as DNA, the CDR3 is TGTGCCAGCAGTTACTCCCGCGCTGAAGCTTTCTTT. Translated, it gives CASSYSRAEAFF.

This chain uses TRBV28 with TRBJ1-2; D uncertain. The germline CDR1 and CDR2 sequences are MDHEN and SYDVKM. Trimming left V 5 bases short and J 4 bases short, with 11 bases between. CDR3 size: 13 residues. CDR3 sequence: CASSPQQIYGYTF. In DNA, the CDR3 is TGTGCCAGCAGTCCACAGCAGATCTATGGCTACACCTTC.

This clonotype has ten or more counts. The rearrangement links TRBV7-2 to TRBJ1-5; no clear D gene. Germline V lookup: CDR1 SGHTA, CDR2 FQGNSA. This CDR3 region has 15 residues. The germline V and J ends were trimmed by 0 bases and 4 bases, with 10 bases remaining between them. The CDR3: CASSLAPGVNQPQHF. The CDR3 coding sequence is TGTGCCAGCAGCTTAGCCCCCGGGGTTAATCAGCCCCAGCATTTT.

This clonotype was counted at least ten times. This chain links TRBV7-2 with TRBJ2-5, with unresolved D. Per the germline V gene, CDR1 is SGHTA and CDR2 is FQGNSA. The CDR3 sequence is 11 residues long. Trimming left V 2 bases short and J 5 bases short, with 3 bases between. In DNA, the CDR3 is TGTGCCAGCAGCTTATGGGAGACCCAGTACTTC. This gives the protein CASSLWETQYF.

Ten or more counts support this clonotype. The chain is built from TRBV5-5 and TRBJ2-2, with TRBD1 matching 7 bases. The CDR3 loop spans 15 amino acids. The V gene end was trimmed by 4 bases and the J gene end by 0 bases; junction bases not matched to a gene: 3. The germline gives CDR1 SGHKS, CDR2 YYEKEE (reference sequence). The CDR3 region is CASSPQGPNTGELFF. The CDR3 bases are TGTGCCAGCAGCCCACAGGGGCCGAACACCGGGGAGCTGTTTTTT.

This clonotype was recorded many times. This chain uses TRBV6-2 or TRBV6-3 with TRBJ2-7; 7 bases fit TRBD1. The CDR3 totals 14 residues. Germline V CDR1 and CDR2: MNHEY, SVGEGT. The J segment lost 5 bases and the V segment lost 6 bases, leaving 10 bases of the junction unmatched. In DNA form, the CDR3 reads TGTGCCAGCAGCCAGGAAGGGGGCAAGAACGAGCAGTACTTC. Translation: CASSQEGGKNEQYF.

This clonotype has at least ten counts. This chain uses TRBV7-2 with TRBJ2-2; D is unclear. Trimming removed 3 bases from V and 6 bases from J, with 8 bases in between. The CDR3 runs to 13 residues. Germline V gene data show CDR1 as SGHTA and CDR2 as FQGNSA. The DNA for the CDR3 is TGTGCCAGCAGCTTTTCGGAAGCCGGGGAGCTGTTTTTT. Translation: CASSFSEAGELFF.